The clone carrying this TCR beta chain was detected only a few times. The data stem from a study of blood T cells in healthy people across ages. Germline CDR1 and CDR2: SGHAT and FQNNGV. This CDR3 has 16 residues. The second PCR ran about 6 to 11 cycles with a sample-barcoded 5' primer and J-beta primers. TCRdb independently ran MiXCR on the 5' RACE reads; one entry per CDR3 protein. This sample has 700,000 or so distinct CDR3 sequences, with 22% found just once. V usage is TRBV11-2 and J usage is TRBJ2-5; perhaps TRBD2 as D (6 bases). The J call is in doubt because the DNA end fits TRBJ2-1 better. Sequenced: blood. The receptor's source is a man aged 65 to 85 in good health. The CDR3 DNA is TGTGCCAGCAGCTTAGGAAACCGGGACTGGAACAATGAGCAGTTCTTC. This gives the protein CASSLGNRDWNNEQFF.